This TCR beta chain was captured in a study of blood T cell repertoires in COVID-19. V dropped 0 bases and J dropped 0; count of bases not matched to a gene: 7. This CDR3 is 18 amino acids long. In this sample, this clone turned up a few times. Produced via immunoSEQ multiplex PCR; TCRdb's table is partial and in-frame only. Here the sample spans 35,000 to 55,000 clones, around nine tenths being singletons. This receptor was obtained from a man aged 70 or older with active COVID-19. The chain uses TRBV23-1 and TRBJ2-4, with 8 bases matching TRBD1. TRBV23-1 is filed as an ORF, its function uncertain. The material sequenced was peripheral blood. CDR3 region: CASSQSGDRGLAKNIQYF. In DNA form, the CDR3 reads TGCGCCAGCAGTCAATCAGGCGACAGGGGCCTAGCCAAAAACATTCAGTACTTC.